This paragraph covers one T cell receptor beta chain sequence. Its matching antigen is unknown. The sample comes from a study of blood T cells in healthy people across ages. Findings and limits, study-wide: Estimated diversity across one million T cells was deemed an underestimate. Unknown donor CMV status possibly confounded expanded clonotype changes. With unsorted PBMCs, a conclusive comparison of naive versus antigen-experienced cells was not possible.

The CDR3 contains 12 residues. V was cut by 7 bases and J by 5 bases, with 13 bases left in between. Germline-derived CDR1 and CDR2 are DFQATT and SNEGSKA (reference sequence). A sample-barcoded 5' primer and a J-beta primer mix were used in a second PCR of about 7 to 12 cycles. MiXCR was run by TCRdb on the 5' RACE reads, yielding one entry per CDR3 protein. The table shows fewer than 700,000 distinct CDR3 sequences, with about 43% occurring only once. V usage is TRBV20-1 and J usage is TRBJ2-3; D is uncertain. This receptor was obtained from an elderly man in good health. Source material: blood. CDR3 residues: CSVSWVEDTQYF. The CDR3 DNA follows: TGCAGTGTCAGCTGGGTAGAAGATACGCAGTATTTT.